This record covers a single T cell receptor (beta chain). This entry comes from a study of shared clonotypes between healthy human individuals. Overall study context: For every donor, three CD4 naive, three CD4 memory, two CD8 naive and one CD8 memory plates were used.

The naive CD8 fraction comprised CD45RO-negative cells positively selected for CCR7 and excluded terminally differentiated effector memory CD45RA+ cells. The CDR3 totals 13 residues. The germline CDR1 and CDR2 sequences are MNHEY and SVGAGI. V was pared by 6 bases and J by 10 bases, with 12 bases of the junction left unmatched. Here immunoSEQ multiplex PCR was the method, and the copy in TCRdb shows in-frame clones only, minus some. The data show about 2 million clones, just under 95% seen once. Sample: naive CD8+ T cells sorted from blood. The chain has TRBV6-5 and TRBJ2-7; 7 positions agree with TRBD2. The sequence was obtained from a man aged 18 to 35 in good health. The CDR3, as DNA: TGTGCCAGCAGCCGTTTTCTTGCGGGAGAACAGTACTTC. It encodes CASSRFLAGEQYF.